One sample yielded the 17 T cell receptor beta chains listed below, sequenced in a study of shared clonotypes between healthy human individuals. Method: immunoSEQ multiplex PCR; TCRdb's copy keeps in-frame clones and lacks some. The sample contains 2,500,000 or so clones, roughly 93% of which appear only once. The sequencing input was naive CD4+ T cells from PBMCs. Stated subset: CD45RA+ positively selected. Receptors were obtained from a man between 18 and 29 years old in good health. Some clones in this sample may be carry-over from other donors' samples.

Concerning this clone: The sample contains more than one DNA sequence encoding this CDR3. This chain joins TRBV10-3 and TRBJ2-2; D not resolved. The CDR3 spans 13 residues. In germline, CDR1 is ENHRY, CDR2 SYGVKD. Trimming took 3 bases from V and 4 from J, leaving 6 bases between them. The chain's CDR3 is CAISEGRTGELFF. CDR3 nucleotide sequence: TGTGCCATCAGTGAAGGACGCACCGGGGAGCTGTTTTTT.

The sample holds one count of this clone. The chain employs TRBV19 and TRBJ2-1, with TRBD2 identical over 7 bases. Germline values: CDR1 LNHDA, CDR2 SQIVND (reference sequence). With 8 bases clipped from V and 4 bases from J, the junction kept 8 bases outside the gene matches. The CDR3 contains 14 residues. The CDR3 region has the DNA TGTGCCAGTCGGCTAGCGGACCTATACAATGAGCAGTTCTTC. It is translated as CASRLADLYNEQFF.

This sequence joins TRBV30 and TRBJ1-2, with a possible D match to TRBD1 (6 bases). V gave up 8 bases and J gave up 4 bases, with 20 bases separating them. The CDR3 runs to 14 residues. Per germline, CDR1 GTSNPN and CDR2 SVGIG (reference sequence). The CDR3 bases are TGTGCCAACGGGTTGGGGTGGGGGGCCTATGGCTACACCTTC. This codes for CANGLGWGAYGYTF.

Details on this clone: Different DNA sequences within this sample yield the same CDR3. This sequence joins TRBV9 and TRBJ2-7, with 9 nucleotides matching TRBD1. The CDR3 runs 14 residues. Germline values: CDR1 SGDLS, CDR2 YYNGEE. V was pared by 3 bases and J by 4 bases, with 5 bases of the junction left unmatched. The CDR3 region is CASSAGTGNYEQYF. In DNA, the CDR3 is TGTGCCAGCAGCGCCGGGACAGGGAATTACGAGCAGTACTTC. The full variable domain, in which reference TRBV9 and TRBJ2-7 provide the parts outside the CDR3, is DSGVTQTPKHLITATGQRVTLRCSPRSGDLSVYWYQQSLDQGLQFLIQYYNGEERAKGNILERFSAQQFPDLHSELNLSSLELGDSALYFCASSAGTGNYEQYFGPGTRLTVT.

The CDR3 is CASSKNPRLAGTNEQFF. CDR3 coding DNA: TGTGCCAGTAGTAAAAACCCGCGACTAGCGGGGACCAATGAGCAGTTCTTC. The chain has TRBV19 and TRBJ2-1; 11 nucleotides line up with TRBD2. V was pared by 4 bases and J by 6 bases, with 11 bases of the junction left unmatched. The CDR3 contains 17 residues. Looked up from germline, CDR1 is LNHDA and CDR2 is SQIVND (reference sequence).

This chain connects TRBV2 to TRBJ2-7; D not certain. The CDR3 covers 16 residues. Looked up from germline, CDR1 is SNHLY and CDR2 is FYNNEI. The ends were cut back, 5 bases at V and 0 bases at J, with 17 bases in the middle. The CDR3 sequence: CASSPPRKRSSYEQYF. Here the CDR3 DNA reads TGTGCCAGCAGTCCCCCCCGGAAGAGAAGCTCCTACGAGCAGTACTTC.

A note on this clone: Within the sample, other DNA sequences also encode this same CDR3. V gene TRBV2 combines with J gene TRBJ1-1, with D unclear. Germline V lookup: CDR1 SNHLY, CDR2 FYNNEI. The V and J ends lost 5 bases and 1 base respectively, with 8 bases between them. This CDR3 is 13 amino acids long. Here the CDR3 reads CASSRDSNTEAFF. For the CDR3, the DNA is TGTGCCAGCAGTCGCGATTCGAACACTGAAGCTTTCTTT.

This clone has more than one count but fewer than ten. This chain connects TRBV6-1 to TRBJ1-1; D is unresolved. The CDR3 extends over 13 amino acids. V was clipped by 0 bases and J by 11 bases, with 13 bases between them. Per germline, CDR1 MNHNS and CDR2 SASEGT. CDR3 in DNA: TGTGCCAGCAGTGAAGCGCTCCCGAGTTACGCTTTCTTT. Protein product: CASSEALPSYAFF.

For this clone: Distinct nucleotide sequences in the sample also encode this CDR3. In nucleotides, the CDR3 is TGTGCCAGCAGCGTAGTTGGGGGAGCATACAATGAGCAGTTCTTC. It yields the protein CASSVVGGAYNEQFF. This sequence joins TRBV9 and TRBJ2-1, with D perhaps matching TRBD1 or TRBD2 (5 bases each). V lost 0 bases, J lost 4 bases, and 11 bases lay in between. This CDR3 region has 15 residues. Germline assignment: CDR1 SGDLS and CDR2 YYNGEE.

The rearrangement uses TRBV5-5 and TRBJ1-5; D gene unclear. Germline V gives CDR1 SGHKS, CDR2 YYEKEE (reference sequence). The CDR3 is made up of 16 amino acids. V lost 1 base and J lost 2, with 13 bases in between. In nucleotides, the CDR3 is TGTGCCAGCAGCTTGACGCAATACTCGGGCAATCAGCCCCAGCATTTT. Translated, it gives CASSLTQYSGNQPQHF.

The CDR3 region is CASCAGTGVYEQYF. CDR3 sequence (DNA): TGCGCCAGCTGCGCCGGGACAGGGGTTTACGAGCAGTACTTC. The rearrangement uses TRBV5-1 and TRBJ2-7, with TRBD1 matching 10 bases. This CDR3 has 14 amino acids. The trim removed 7 bases at V and 4 bases at J, leaving 8 bases unmatched. CDR1 and CDR2 (germline): SGHRS, YFSETQ.

This clone was recorded only once. V and J are TRBV5-1 and TRBJ2-1; TRBD1 matches 7 bases. Unmatched junction bases numbered 7, after V lost 0 bases and J lost 4 bases. CDR3 length: 16 amino acids. Germline V gene lookup returns CDR1 SGHRS and CDR2 YFSETQ. Here the CDR3 DNA reads TGCGCCAGCAGCTTGGATTCGGCAGGGGGATACAATGAGCAGTTCTTC. Encoded protein: CASSLDSAGGYNEQFF.

The chain couples TRBV10-3 to TRBJ2-2, with D possibly matching TRBD2 (6 bases). CDR1 and CDR2 (germline): ENHRY, SYGVKD. The V and J ends lost 4 bases and 4 bases respectively, with 10 bases between them. This CDR3 has 14 residues. CDR3 residues: CAISGGRGTGELFF. For the CDR3, the DNA is TGTGCCATCAGTGGAGGGCGGGGCACCGGGGAGCTGTTTTTT.

The V call is TRBV10-2, the J call TRBJ1-2; D call uncertain. Germline-derived CDR1 and CDR2 are WSHSY and SAAADI. CDR3 size: 14 residues. V lost 6 bases and J lost 5, with 16 bases in between. The CDR3 region is CASRGRGPGYGYTF. The CDR3 DNA is TGCGCCAGCAGGGGTCGGGGTCCTGGGTATGGCTACACCTTC.

The rearrangement joins TRBV27 to TRBJ2-7; D ambiguous. Germline lookup yields CDR1 MNHEY and CDR2 SMNVEV (reference sequence). Deletions cut 5 bases from V and 5 bases from J, with 19 bases between. The CDR3 loop spans 15 amino acids. The CDR3 region has the DNA TGTGCCAGCAGTCCAACCCTCTGGTCTTCCCACGAGCAGTACTTC. It codes for CASSPTLWSSHEQYF.

This rearrangement joins TRBV6-1 to TRBJ2-5, with 7 bases matching TRBD2. The CDR3 is 15 residues long. The junction had 7 bases not matched to a gene; V was cut back by 2 bases and J by 4 bases. Per the germline V gene, CDR1 is MNHNS and CDR2 is SASEGT. In DNA form, the CDR3 reads TGTGCCAGCAGTGAATACAGCGGGACTCGAGAGACCCAGTACTTC. Translating it yields CASSEYSGTRETQYF.

J is TRBJ2-7 and V is TRBV5-4, with a weak D call TRBD1 (5 bases). There are 15 residues in the CDR3. The V and J ends lost 3 bases and 6 bases respectively, with 19 bases between them. Germline-derived CDR1 and CDR2 are SGHNT and YYREEE (reference sequence). This CDR3 reads CASSSRQSTLGEQYF. The CDR3 DNA reads TGTGCCAGCAGCTCACGACAGAGTACCCTAGGCGAGCAGTACTTC.